The T cell receptor (beta chain) under discussion was sequenced for a study of PD-L1 blockade in urothelial cancer. On the study more broadly: Males with bladder-origin urothelial cancer made up twenty-five of 29 patients. A median roughly 150,000 T cells were found in blood samples.

Unmatched junction bases numbered 3, after V lost 0 bases and J lost 2 bases. The CDR3 totals 15 residues. CDR1 is SGDLS and CDR2 is YYNGEE in the germline V gene. The time point is: pretreatment peripheral blood. Urothelial carcinoma, locally advanced or metastatic, affected the patients. Profiled with immunoSEQ multiplex PCR; TCRdb holds only in-frame clones, not every one. This table holds tens of thousands of clones, around 91% found once. The source material was PBMCs, sampled around atezolizumab (anti-PD-L1) treatment. The TCR sequence derives from a man in his sixties with urothelial cancer. The chain has TRBV9 and TRBJ2-5, with 8 nucleotides matching TRBD2. CDR3 sequence reads: CASSVAGGRQETQYF. CDR3 in DNA: TGTGCCAGCAGCGTAGCGGGGGGGAGGCAAGAGACCCAGTACTTC.